This TCR beta chain was recorded in a study of vaccination effects on CD4 cells after COVID-19. Study-wide points: The study had few convalescent patients and no early post-infection timepoints. New vaccine-induced clones dominated post-vaccine spike-reactive clones in convalescents.

The CDR3 runs 15 residues. The germline CDR1 and CDR2 sequences are SGHRS and YFSETQ. The ends were cut back, 1 base at V and 1 base at J, with 11 bases in the middle. With regard to this clone: The antigen remains undetermined.

Prior to sequencing, the ViraFEST assay stimulated PBMC with viral peptide pools, which expanded the antigen-specific CD4+ T cells. Investigators separated out CD4+ T cells once around eleven days of culture had passed. Sometime from March through December 2020, the person acquired a SARS-CoV-2 infection that PCR confirmed. Half the medium was replaced with IL-2 medium on days 3 and 7. Here immunoSEQ multiplex PCR was the method, and the copy in TCRdb shows in-frame clones only, minus some. The table shows more than 20,000 clones, with 69% occurring only once. This receptor was obtained from a human donor who had a prior SARS-CoV-2 infection. The source was CD4+ T cells from PBMCs cultured with SARS-CoV-2 spike peptides, collected before COVID-19 vaccination. V gene TRBV5-1 combines with J gene TRBJ1-2, with D hard to call. The CDR3 sequence: CASSLFRGNNYGYTF. The CDR3 DNA reads TGCGCCAGCAGCTTGTTCCGGGGTAATAACTATGGCTACACCTTC.